Listed below are T cell receptor beta chains from one sample, sequenced in a study of cytomegalovirus exposure and HLA in healthy donors. Repertoires were generated with immunoSEQ multiplex PCR, while TCRdb's copy carries only in-frame clones and drops some. Of about 75,000 clones listed, around four fifths were seen once; the top ten hold around 2.9%. Input material: PBMCs. The receptors stem from a young man in good health and CMV-seronegative. Each CDR3 is given without its conserved first and last residue.

TRBV18	15	TRBJ1-4	ASSPPVLGGYNEKLF
TRBV19	14	TRBJ2-1	ASSATSGEGFSEQF
TRBV7-2	14	TRBJ2-1	ASSSGLAGAGGEQF
TRBV18	15	TRBJ1-4	ASSPPDGHGLNEKLF
TRBV2	12	TRBJ2-3	ASSLQGGSDTQY
TRBV7-3	12	TRBJ2-7	ASSNGLLSYEQY
TRBV6-5	12	TRBJ1-3	ASSRGTDGNTIY
TRBV7-9	14	TRBJ1-2	ASSLGTGDANYGYT
TRBV4-3	14	TRBJ2-2	ASSASTFQNTGELF
TRBV5-1	12	TRBJ2-1	ASSFSLSGVEQF
TRBV6-1	13	TRBJ1-1	ASSARQGAVTEAF
TRBV18	14	TRBJ2-1	ASSPQSSGNYNEQF
TRBV7-3	11	TRBJ2-5	ASSFGREETQY
TRBV7-3	11	TRBJ1-1	ASSLRQNTEAF
TRBV5-1	12	TRBJ2-1	ASSYYKTSNEQF
TRBV7-6	14	TRBJ2-5	ASSFGGGGLRETQY
TRBV6-1	12	TRBJ2-7	ASSQDRGYHEQY
TRBV18	10	TRBJ2-5	ASSPWGGTQY
TRBV5-1	12	TRBJ1-2	ASRDTGHIYGYT
TRBV18	13	TRBJ1-1	ASSPSAGLNTEAF
TRBV7-8	13	TRBJ1-2	ASSPRTGPEYGYT